Listed below are T cell receptor beta chains from one sample, sequenced in a study of Ad26.COV2.S vaccination and SARS-CoV-2 variants. Measured with immunoSEQ multiplex PCR; TCRdb has only the in-frame clones, and not every one. The sample has about 440,000 clones; 87% are singletons. Sequencing was performed on peripheral blood, taken in a trial of Ad26.COV2.S vaccine versus placebo. The receptors were sampled from a person between 18 and 60 years old who received the Ad26.COV2.S COVID-19 vaccine or a placebo. Both conserved end residues are part of each CDR3. D genes are given only for firm matches. Clone size is not always given. Where it is, it says once, few, many or a class for expanded clones.

D | size | J | V | DNA | CDR3
TRBD2 | . | TRBJ2-5 | TRBV7-2 | TGTGCCAGCAGCCCCCCGGGAGGGCCGGCTGCGTCCCAGTACTTC | CASSPPGGPAASQYF
TRBD1 | many | TRBJ1-1 | TRBV27 | TGTGCCAGCGCTCGACAGGGGGAGTGGCGCGGCACTGAAGCTTTCTTT | CASARQGEWRGTEAFF
. | . | TRBJ2-6 | TRBV7-2 | TGTGCCAGCAGCGTGAGGGACGTCCTGACTTTC | CASSVRDVLTF
. | . | TRBJ2-5 | TRBV5-4 | TGTGCCAGCAGCCACCTTAGCGCGACCCTAGAGACCCAGTACTTC | CASSHLSATLETQYF
. | . | TRBJ2-1 | TRBV7-9 | TGTGCCAGCAGCTTCGCCGACAATGAGCAGTTCTTC | CASSFADNEQFF
TRBD1 | . | TRBJ2-7 | TRBV27 | TGTGCCAGCAGTCCAGGGACAGGGGGCTACGAGCAGTACTTC | CASSPGTGGYEQYF
. | . | TRBJ2-1 | TRBV6-2/TRBV6-3 | TGTGCCAGCAGTTACGGGGCTGAGCAGTTCTTC | CASSYGAEQFF
. | few | TRBJ2-3 | TRBV2 | TGTGCCACCCGGGAACAGGAGGCCACAGATACGCAGTATTTT | CATREQEATDTQYF
. | . | TRBJ1-3 | TRBV24-1 | TGTGCCACCAGTGATACAGGACGGGACTCTGGAAACACCATATATTTT | CATSDTGRDSGNTIYF
. | . | TRBJ1-4 | TRBV15 | TGTGCCACCAGCCGAAGTATCTCTGCAACTAATGAAAAACTGTTTTTT | CATSRSISATNEKLFF
. | . | TRBJ1-2 | TRBV7-8 | TGTGCCAGCAGCTTAGTGCCGGACAAGACTTATGGCTACACCTTC | CASSLVPDKTYGYTF
TRBD2 | . | TRBJ2-7 | TRBV10-3 | TGTGCCATCAGTGGTAGCGGGAGTGGATACGAGCAGTACTTC | CAISGSGSGYEQYF
TRBD1 | . | TRBJ1-2 | TRBV19 | TGTGCCAGTAGCCCCCTCAGGGGGACCCAGAACTATGGCTACACCTTC | CASSPLRGTQNYGYTF